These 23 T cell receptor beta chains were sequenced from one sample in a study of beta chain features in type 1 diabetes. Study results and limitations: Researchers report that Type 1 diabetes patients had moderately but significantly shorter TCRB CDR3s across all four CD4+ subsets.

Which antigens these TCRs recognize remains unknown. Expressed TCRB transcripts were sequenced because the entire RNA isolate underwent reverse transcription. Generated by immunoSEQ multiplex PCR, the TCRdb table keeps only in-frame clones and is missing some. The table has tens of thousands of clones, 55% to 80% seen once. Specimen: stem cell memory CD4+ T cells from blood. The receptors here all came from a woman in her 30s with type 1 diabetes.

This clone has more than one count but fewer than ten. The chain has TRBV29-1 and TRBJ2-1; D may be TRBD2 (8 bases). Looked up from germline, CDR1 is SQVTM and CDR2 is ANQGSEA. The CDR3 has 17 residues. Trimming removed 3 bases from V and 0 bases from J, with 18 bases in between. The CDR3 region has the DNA TGCAGCGTTGACGCCCCACAGGGGACTAGCTCCTACAATGAGCAGTTCTTC. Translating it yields CSVDAPQGTSSYNEQFF.

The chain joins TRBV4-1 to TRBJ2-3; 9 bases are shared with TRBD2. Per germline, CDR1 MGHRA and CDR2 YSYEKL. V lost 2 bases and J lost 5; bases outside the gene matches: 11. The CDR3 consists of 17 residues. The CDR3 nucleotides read TGCGCCAGCAGCCAAAGGGTATTAGCGGGAGTAGTAGATACGCAGTATTTT. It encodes CASSQRVLAGVVDTQYF.

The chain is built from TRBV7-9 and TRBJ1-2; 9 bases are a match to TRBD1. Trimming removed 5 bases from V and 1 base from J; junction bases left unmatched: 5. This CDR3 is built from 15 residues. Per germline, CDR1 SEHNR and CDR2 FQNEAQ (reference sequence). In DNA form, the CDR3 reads TGTGCCAGCAGCCCCCGGGACAGGGTTAACTATGGCTACACCTTC. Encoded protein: CASSPRDRVNYGYTF.

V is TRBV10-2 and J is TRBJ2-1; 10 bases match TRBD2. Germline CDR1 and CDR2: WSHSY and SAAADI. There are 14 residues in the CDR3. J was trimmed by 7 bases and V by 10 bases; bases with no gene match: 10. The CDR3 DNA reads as TGCGCCACTGAGATTAGCGGGAGGAGTAATGAGCAGTTCTTC. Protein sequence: CATEISGRSNEQFF.

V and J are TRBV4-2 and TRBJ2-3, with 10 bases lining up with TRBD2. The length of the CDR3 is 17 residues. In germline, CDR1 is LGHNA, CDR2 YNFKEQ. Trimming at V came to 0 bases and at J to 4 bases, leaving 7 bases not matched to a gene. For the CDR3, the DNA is TGTGCCAGCAGCCAAGATCGGCTAGCGGGAGAACCAGATACGCAGTATTTT. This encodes CASSQDRLAGEPDTQYF.

The CDR3 coding sequence is TGTGCCAGCAGCCCAAGCAGGGGCTATGGCTACACCTTC. Its protein product is CASSPSRGYGYTF. The V and J genes are TRBV7-6 and TRBJ1-2; D might be TRBD1 (6 bases). V shed 5 bases and J shed 4 bases, with 11 bases lying between them. There are 13 residues in the CDR3. Germline CDR1 and CDR2: SGHVS and FNYEAQ.

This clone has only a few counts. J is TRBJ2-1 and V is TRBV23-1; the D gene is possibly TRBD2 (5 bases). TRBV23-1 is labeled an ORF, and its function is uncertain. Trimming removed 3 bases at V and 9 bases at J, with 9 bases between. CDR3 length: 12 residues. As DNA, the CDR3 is TGCGCCAGCAGTCATTTACGGGGTGAGCAGTTCTTC. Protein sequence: CASSHLRGEQFF.

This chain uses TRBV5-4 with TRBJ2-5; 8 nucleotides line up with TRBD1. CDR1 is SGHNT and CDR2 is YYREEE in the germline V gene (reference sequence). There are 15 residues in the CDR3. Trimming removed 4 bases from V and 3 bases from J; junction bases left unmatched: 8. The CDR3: CASSAVTGVEETQYF. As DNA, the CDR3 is TGTGCCAGCAGCGCGGTGACAGGGGTCGAAGAGACCCAGTACTTC.

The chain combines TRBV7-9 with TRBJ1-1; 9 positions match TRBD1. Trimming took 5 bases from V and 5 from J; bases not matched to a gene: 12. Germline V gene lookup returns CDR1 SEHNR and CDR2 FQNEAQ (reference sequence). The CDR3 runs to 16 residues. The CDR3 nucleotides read TGTGCCAGCAGCCCGTACTGGACAGGGGTTGGAACTGAAGCTTTCTTT. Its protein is CASSPYWTGVGTEAFF.

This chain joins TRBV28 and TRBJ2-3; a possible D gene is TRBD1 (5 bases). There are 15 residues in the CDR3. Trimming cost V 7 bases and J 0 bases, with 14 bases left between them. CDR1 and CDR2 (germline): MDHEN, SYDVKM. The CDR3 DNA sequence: TGTGCCAGCAACCCTATTCAGGGAAGCACAGATACGCAGTATTTT. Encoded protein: CASNPIQGSTDTQYF.

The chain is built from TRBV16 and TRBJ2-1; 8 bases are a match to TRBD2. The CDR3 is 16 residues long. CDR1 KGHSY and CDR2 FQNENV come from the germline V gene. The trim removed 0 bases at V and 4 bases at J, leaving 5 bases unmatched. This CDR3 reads CASSQSPVAGYNEQFF. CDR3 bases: TGTGCCAGCAGCCAATCGCCGGTAGCGGGGTACAATGAGCAGTTCTTC. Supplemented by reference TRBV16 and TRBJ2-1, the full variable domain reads GEEVAQTPKHLVRGEGQKAKLYCAPIKGHSYVFWYQQVLKNEFKFLISFQNENVFDETGMPKERFSAKCLPNSPCSLEIQATKLEDSAVYFCASSQSPVAGYNEQFFGPGTRLTVL.

CDR3 protein: CASSFFGGNQPQHF. In nucleotides, the CDR3 is TGCGCCAGCAGCTTTTTCGGGGGGAATCAGCCCCAGCATTTT. The rearrangement links TRBV5-1 to TRBJ1-5; D perhaps matches TRBD1 (5 bases). The germline V gene has CDR1 SGHRS and CDR2 YFSETQ. The CDR3 has 14 residues. The V and J ends lost 2 bases and 4 bases respectively, with 10 bases between them.

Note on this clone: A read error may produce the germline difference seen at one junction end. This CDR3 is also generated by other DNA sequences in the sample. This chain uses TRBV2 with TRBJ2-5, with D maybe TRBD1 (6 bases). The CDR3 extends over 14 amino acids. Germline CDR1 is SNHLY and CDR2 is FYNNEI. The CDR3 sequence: CASTGQPPQETQYF. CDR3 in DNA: TGTGCCAGCACCGGACAGCCGCCCCAAGAGACCCAATACTTC.

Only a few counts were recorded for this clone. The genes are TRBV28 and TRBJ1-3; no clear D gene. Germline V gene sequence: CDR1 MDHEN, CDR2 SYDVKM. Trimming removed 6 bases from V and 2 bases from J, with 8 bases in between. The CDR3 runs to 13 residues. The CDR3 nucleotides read TGTGCCAGCAGCCGGACTACTGGAAACACCATATATTTT. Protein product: CASSRTTGNTIYF.

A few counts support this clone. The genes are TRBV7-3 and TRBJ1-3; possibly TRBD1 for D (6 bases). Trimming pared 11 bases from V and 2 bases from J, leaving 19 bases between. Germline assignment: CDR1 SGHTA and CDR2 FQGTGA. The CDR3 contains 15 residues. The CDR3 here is CAPTITGKAGNTIYF. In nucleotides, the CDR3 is TGTGCCCCAACAATCACAGGGAAGGCTGGAAACACCATATATTTT.

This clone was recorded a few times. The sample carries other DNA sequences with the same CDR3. CDR3 coding DNA: TGTGCCAGCAGCCCCGGGACAGGAGATCAGCCCCAGCATTTT. This encodes CASSPGTGDQPQHF. The chain is built from TRBV7-9 and TRBJ1-5, with TRBD1 matching 8 bases. The germline gives CDR1 SEHNR, CDR2 FQNEAQ (reference sequence). The V gene end was trimmed by 5 bases and the J gene end by 5 bases; junction bases not matched to a gene: 5. The length of the CDR3 is 14 residues.

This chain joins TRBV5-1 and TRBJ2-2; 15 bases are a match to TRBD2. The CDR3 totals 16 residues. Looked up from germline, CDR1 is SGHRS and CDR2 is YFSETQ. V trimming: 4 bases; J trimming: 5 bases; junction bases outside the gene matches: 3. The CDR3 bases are TGCGCCAGCAGCCTGGGACTAGCGGGGGGTACCGGGGAGCTGTTTTTT. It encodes CASSLGLAGGTGELFF.

CDR3 DNA sequence: TGTGCCAGCAGCTTCGGCGGAGAATACGAGCAGTACTTC. This translates into CASSFGGEYEQYF. V and J are TRBV11-3 and TRBJ2-7; D not resolved. CDR3 size: 13 residues. Germline V gene lookup returns CDR1 SGHNT and CDR2 YENEEA. V dropped 3 bases and J dropped 4 bases, with 10 bases sitting between them.

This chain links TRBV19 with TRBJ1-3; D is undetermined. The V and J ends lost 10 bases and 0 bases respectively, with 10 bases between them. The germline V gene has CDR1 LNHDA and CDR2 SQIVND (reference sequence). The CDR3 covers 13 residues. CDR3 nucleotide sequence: TGTGCCACCTGCGCCCTCTCTGGAAACACCATATATTTT. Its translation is CATCALSGNTIYF.

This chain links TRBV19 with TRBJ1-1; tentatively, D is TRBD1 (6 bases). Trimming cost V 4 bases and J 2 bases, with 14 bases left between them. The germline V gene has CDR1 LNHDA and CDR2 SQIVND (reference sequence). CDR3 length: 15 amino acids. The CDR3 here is CASSTTTGINTEAFF. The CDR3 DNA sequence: TGTGCCAGTAGTACTACTACAGGGATCAACACTGAAGCTTTCTTT.

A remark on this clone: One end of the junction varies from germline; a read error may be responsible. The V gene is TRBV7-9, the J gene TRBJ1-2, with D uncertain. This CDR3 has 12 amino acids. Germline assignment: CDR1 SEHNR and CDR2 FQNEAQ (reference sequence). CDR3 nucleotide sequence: TGTGCCAGCAGCCCAACTAATTATGGCTACACCTTC. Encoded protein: CASSPTNYGYTF.

The CDR3 here is CASSPDRVGYGYTF. The DNA of the CDR3 is TGTGCCAGCTCACCCGACAGGGTTGGCTATGGCTACACCTTC. The chain carries TRBV18 and TRBJ1-2; 7 nucleotides match TRBD1. The CDR3 runs 14 residues. CDR1 and CDR2 (germline): KGHSH, LQKENI. With V trimmed by 3 bases and J by 4 bases, 5 bases remained unmatched.

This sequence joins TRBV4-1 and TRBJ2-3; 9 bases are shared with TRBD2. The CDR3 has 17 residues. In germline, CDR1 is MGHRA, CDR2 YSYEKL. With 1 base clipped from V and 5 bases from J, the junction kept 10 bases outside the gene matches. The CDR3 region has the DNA TGCGCCAGCAGCCAAGGATCAGGCAGCGGGAGGATAGATACGCAGTATTTT. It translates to CASSQGSGSGRIDTQYF.